This TCR beta chain was identified during a study of human T cells and chemical hapten exposure. Study conclusions and caveats: DPC sensitization did not alter TCRs above 1 in 1000 frequency.

Comments on this clonotype: Its antigen remains unidentified.

V lost 0 bases and J 7 bases, leaving 10 bases between the germline ends. From germline, CDR1 is SGDLS and CDR2 YYNGEE. The CDR3 sequence is 13 residues long. MiXCR, applied by TCRdb to the RACE reads, yields one record per CDR3 protein. The sample lists fewer than 150,000 distinct CDR3 sequences, approximately 14% occurring once. Time point here: patch test 1, 2 weeks after DPC sensitization. The sample's treatment: therapeutic diphenylcyclopropenone sensitization with weekly scalp DPC. This specimen was whole blood, taken in connection with sensitization to the hapten diphenylcyclopropenone (DPC). The chain combines TRBV9 with TRBJ1-1; TRBD1 might be the D (6 bases). This sequence was found in a man aged 18-30 years with alopecia areata. Some clones in this sample may be carry-over from other donors' samples. The CDR3 region is CASSVGRGNEAFF. The CDR3 DNA sequence: TGTGCCAGCAGCGTAGGAAGGGGGAATGAAGCTTTCTTT. The variable domain in full, with the rest retrieved from reference TRBV9 and TRBJ1-1, is DSGVTQTPKHLITATGQRVTLRCSPRSGDLSVYWYQQSLDQGLQFLIQYYNGEERAKGNILERFSAQQFPDLHSELNLSSLELGDSALYFCASSVGRGNEAFFGQGTRLTVV.